The 14 T cell receptor beta chains reported below all come from one sample, sequenced in a study of blood T cells in healthy people across ages. Using a J-beta primer mix together with a sample-barcoded 5' primer, a second PCR was run for roughly 6 to 11 cycles. A single record per CDR3 protein comes from TCRdb applying MiXCR to the 5' RACE reads. Counted here are 1.5 million to 2 million distinct CDR3 sequences, around 42% occurring once; the ten biggest clones make up more than 20%. What was sequenced was blood. These TCRs come from a human donor in good health.

This clonotype has just a few counts. The J gene is TRBJ2-1, the V gene TRBV7-2, with no clear D. This CDR3 has 14 residues. Trimming took off 1 base at V and 3 bases at J, with 7 bases between the two ends. Germline V lookup: CDR1 SGHTA, CDR2 FQGNSA. The CDR3 loop reads CASSLEAVYNEQFF. CDR3 coding DNA: TGTGCCAGCAGCTTAGAGGCAGTCTACAATGAGCAGTTCTTC.

The V gene is TRBV6-1, the J gene TRBJ2-1, with 16 nucleotides matching TRBD2. Trimming at V came to 8 bases and at J to 7 bases, leaving 8 bases not matched to a gene. This CDR3 has 16 residues. Looked up from germline, CDR1 is MNHNS and CDR2 is SASEGT. The CDR3 DNA follows: TGTGCCAGCGGGGGACTAGCGGGGGGGCGGCGGAATGAGCAGTTCTTC. It is translated as CASGGLAGGRRNEQFF.

This rearrangement joins TRBV6-5 to TRBJ1-4, with D tentatively TRBD1 (5 bases). V was clipped by 6 bases and J by 4 bases, with 9 bases between them. CDR3 length: 13 residues. From germline, CDR1 is MNHEY and CDR2 SVGAGI. The CDR3 is CASSDSINEKLFF. CDR3 DNA sequence: TGTGCCAGCAGCGACAGTATTAATGAAAAACTGTTTTTT.

CDR3 residues: CSVEQPTGGSETQYF. Here the CDR3 DNA reads TGCAGCGTTGAGCAACCAACGGGGGGCTCAGAGACCCAGTACTTC. The rearrangement links TRBV29-1 to TRBJ2-5, with D possibly matching TRBD2 (7 bases). With 3 bases removed from V and 4 bases from J, the gap between germline ends came to 18 bases. This CDR3 has 15 amino acids. In germline, CDR1 is SQVTM, CDR2 ANQGSEA.

On this clonotype itself: At one end, the junction sequence differs from germline, possibly due to a read error. This sequence joins TRBV7-8 and TRBJ2-1; maybe TRBD2 (6 bases). This CDR3 comprises 18 residues. The germline gives CDR1 SGHVS, CDR2 FQNEAQ. CDR3 sequence reads: CAGSPTVGGKEDYNEQFF. Here the CDR3 DNA reads TGTGCCGGCAGCCCTACCGTCGGCGGGAAGGAGGATTACAATGAGCAGTTCTTC.

This clonotype occurred once. The rearrangement uses TRBV18 and TRBJ1-3; D is undetermined. Germline loops: CDR1 KGHSH, CDR2 LQKENI. Trimming took off 1 base at V and 8 bases at J, with 6 bases between the two ends. The CDR3 consists of 12 residues. The CDR3 DNA is TGTGCCAGCTCACCACAGCGAGACACCATATATTTT. This gives the protein CASSPQRDTIYF.

The rearrangement uses TRBV20-1 and TRBJ2-5; weak D call: TRBD2 (6 bases). The tail of the sequence fits TRBJ2-7 better, so the J call may be wrong. This CDR3 contains 16 residues. Germline V gene data show CDR1 as DFQATT and CDR2 as SNEGSKA (reference sequence). The CDR3 DNA is TGCAGTGCTAGAGATGGAGGGTCCCCGAAGAAATACGAGCAGTACTTC. Protein: CSARDGGSPKKYEQYF.

This chain joins TRBV9 and TRBJ2-7, with D perhaps TRBD1 (6 bases). CDR3 length: 14 amino acids. Trimming removed 0 bases at V and 3 bases at J, with 10 bases between. CDR1 and CDR2 (germline): SGDLS, YYNGEE. The CDR3 region has the DNA TGTGCCAGCAGCGTAGCGACAGGATACTACGAGCAGTACTTC. Translated: CASSVATGYYEQYF.

This clonotype was seen only a few times. The chain couples TRBV20-1 to TRBJ1-5; D is undetermined. V was cut by 7 bases and J by 3 bases, with 13 bases left in between. The CDR3 is made up of 13 amino acids. Germline CDR1 is DFQATT and CDR2 is SNEGSKA (reference sequence). CDR3 loop: CSVRGGNNQPQHF. The CDR3 DNA is TGCAGTGTGAGAGGTGGGAACAATCAGCCCCAGCATTTT.

This clonotype was counted between two and nine times. V is TRBV28 and J is TRBJ2-1, with D unclear. Germline V CDR1 and CDR2: MDHEN, SYDVKM. V gave up 1 base and J gave up 3 bases, with 19 bases separating them. This CDR3 region has 18 residues. In DNA form, the CDR3 reads TGTGCCAGCAGTTTATTCCCCTTGGTCCCTCGGTACTACAATGAGCAGTTCTTC. Its protein product is CASSLFPLVPRYYNEQFF.

The table lists this clonotype with a few counts. The chain employs TRBV5-1 and TRBJ2-1, with 7 bases fitting TRBD1. Germline loops: CDR1 SGHRS, CDR2 YFSETQ. After removal of 2 bases from V and 6 bases from J, the junction contained 8 bases not matched to a gene. This CDR3 contains 15 residues. The CDR3 DNA is TGCGCCAGCAGCTTTTCGCCCGGGACAGCCAATGAGCAGTTCTTC. The encoded protein is CASSFSPGTANEQFF. The variable domain in full, completed from reference TRBV5-1 and TRBJ2-1, reads KAGVTQTPRYLIKTRGQQVTLSCSPISGHRSVSWYQQTPGQGLQFLFEYFSETQRNKGNFPGRFSGRQFSNSRSEMNVSTLELGDSALYLCASSFSPGTANEQFFGPGTRLTVL.

The chain joins TRBV29-1 to TRBJ1-1; no definite D call. CDR1 and CDR2 from the germline V gene are SQVTM and ANQGSEA. This CDR3 is built from 14 residues. V lost 6 bases and J lost 1, with 15 bases in between. The CDR3 nucleotides are TGCAGCGTCCGAGCGGCCGGAGGGAACACTGAAGCTTTCTTT. This codes for CSVRAAGGNTEAFF. Drawing the rest from reference TRBV29-1 and TRBJ1-1, the complete variable domain is SAVISQKPSRDICQRGTSLTIQCQVDSQVTMMFWYRQQPGQSLTLIATANQGSEATYESGFVIDKFPISRPNLTFSTLTVSNMSPEDSSIYLCSVRAAGGNTEAFFGQGTRLTVV.

This clonotype showed up just a few times. The gene calls are TRBV6-5 and TRBJ2-1; D not resolved. CDR3 length: 15 residues. Germline CDR1 reads MNHEY; CDR2 reads SVGAGI. Between the trimmed V and J ends, which lost 0 bases and 3 bases, there was a span of 9 bases. The CDR3 sequence is CASSYSPGNYNEQFF. CDR3 coding DNA: TGTGCCAGCAGTTACTCGCCAGGAAACTACAATGAGCAGTTCTTC.

This clonotype was observed many times. CDR3 nucleotide sequence: TGTGCCAGCAGCTTCGCTGCCCAGGATACGCAGTATTTT. Amino acid sequence: CASSFAAQDTQYF. This chain joins TRBV7-2 and TRBJ2-3; D is ambiguous. The germline V gene has CDR1 SGHTA and CDR2 FQGNSA. V shed 3 bases and J shed 6 bases, with 10 bases lying between them. This CDR3 is built from 13 residues.